This T cell receptor (beta chain) comes out of a study of blood T cells in healthy people across ages. Findings and caveats of the study: Unsorted PBMCs prevented conclusive naive versus antigen-experienced comparison.

The second PCR ran 7 to 11 cycles with a sample-barcoded 5' primer and J-beta primers. Each cDNA molecule carried a tag from a template-switch adaptor that contained 12 random nucleotides. MiXCR, applied by TCRdb to the 5' RACE reads, yields one record per CDR3 protein. The sample includes about 640,000 distinct CDR3 sequences, about 53% of them seen just once. Researchers collected about 9.6 milliliters of peripheral blood from every single donor. Germline values: CDR1 LGHNA, CDR2 YNFKEQ. Trimming cost V 5 bases and J 9 bases, with 14 bases left between them. This CDR3 is built from 13 residues. In regard to this clonotype: The target antigen is unknown.

The chain carries TRBV4-2 and TRBJ2-1; D possibly uses TRBD1 or TRBD2 (6 bases each). The receptor comes from a man aged 55 to 70 in good health. The sample consisted of blood. The CDR3 sequence is CASSRGENGEQFF. CDR3 in DNA: TGTGCCAGCAGCAGGGGGGAGAACGGTGAGCAGTTCTTC.